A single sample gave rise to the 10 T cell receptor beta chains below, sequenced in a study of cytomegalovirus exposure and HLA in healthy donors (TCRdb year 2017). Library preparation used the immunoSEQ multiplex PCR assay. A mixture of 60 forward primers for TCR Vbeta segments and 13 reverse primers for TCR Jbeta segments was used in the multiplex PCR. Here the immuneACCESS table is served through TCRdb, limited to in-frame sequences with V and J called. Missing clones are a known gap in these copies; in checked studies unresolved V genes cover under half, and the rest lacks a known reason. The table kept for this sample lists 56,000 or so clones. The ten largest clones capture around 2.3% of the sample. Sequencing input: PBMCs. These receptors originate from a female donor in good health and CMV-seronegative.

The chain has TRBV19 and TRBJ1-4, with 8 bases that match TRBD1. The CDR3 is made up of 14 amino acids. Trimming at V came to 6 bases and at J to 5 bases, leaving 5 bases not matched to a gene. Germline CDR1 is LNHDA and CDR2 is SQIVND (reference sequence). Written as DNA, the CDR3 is TGTGCCAGTAGCAACAGGGGGGGAAATGAAAAACTGTTTTTT. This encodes CASSNRGGNEKLFF.

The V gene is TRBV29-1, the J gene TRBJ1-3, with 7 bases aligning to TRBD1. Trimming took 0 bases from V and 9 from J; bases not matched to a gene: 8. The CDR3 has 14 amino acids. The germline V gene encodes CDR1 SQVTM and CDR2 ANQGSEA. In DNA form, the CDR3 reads TGCAGCGTTGAAGATCGGACAGGCTCGTCCACCATATATTTT. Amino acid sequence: CSVEDRTGSSTIYF.

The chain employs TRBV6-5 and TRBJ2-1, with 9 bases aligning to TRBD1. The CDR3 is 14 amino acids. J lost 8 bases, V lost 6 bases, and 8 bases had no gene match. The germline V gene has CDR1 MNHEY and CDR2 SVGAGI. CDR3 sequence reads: CASSRPGTGHEQFF. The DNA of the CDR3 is TGTGCCAGCAGCCGGCCGGGGACAGGGCATGAGCAGTTCTTC.

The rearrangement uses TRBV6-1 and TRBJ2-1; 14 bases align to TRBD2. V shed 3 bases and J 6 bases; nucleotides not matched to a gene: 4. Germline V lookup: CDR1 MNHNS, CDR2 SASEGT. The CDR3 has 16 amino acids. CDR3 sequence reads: CASSDPGLAGVNEQFF. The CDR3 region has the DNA TGTGCCAGCAGTGATCCGGGACTAGCGGGAGTCAATGAGCAGTTCTTC.

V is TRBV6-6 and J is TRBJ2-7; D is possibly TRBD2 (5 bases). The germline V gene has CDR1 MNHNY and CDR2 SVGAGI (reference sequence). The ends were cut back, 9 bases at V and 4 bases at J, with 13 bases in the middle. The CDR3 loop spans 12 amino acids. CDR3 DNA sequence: TGTGCCAGTCGCGAGGGTAGGTACGAGCAGTACTTC. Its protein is CASREGRYEQYF.

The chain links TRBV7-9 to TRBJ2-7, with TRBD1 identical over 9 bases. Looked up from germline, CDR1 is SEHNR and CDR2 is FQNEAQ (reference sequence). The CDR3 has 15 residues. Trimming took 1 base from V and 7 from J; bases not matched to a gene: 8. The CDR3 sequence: CASSLVSRTGEEQYF. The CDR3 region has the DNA TGTGCCAGCAGCTTAGTTTCGCGGACAGGGGAAGAGCAGTACTTC. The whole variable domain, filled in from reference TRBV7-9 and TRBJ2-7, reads DTGVSQNPRHKITKRGQNVTFRCDPISEHNRLYWYRQTLGQGPEFLTYFQNEAQLEKSRLLSDRFSAERPKGSFSTLEIQRTEQGDSAMYLCASSLVSRTGEEQYFGPGTRLTVT.

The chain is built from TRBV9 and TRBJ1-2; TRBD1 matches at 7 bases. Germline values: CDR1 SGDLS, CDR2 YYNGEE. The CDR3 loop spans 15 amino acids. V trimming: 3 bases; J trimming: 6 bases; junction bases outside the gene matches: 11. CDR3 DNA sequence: TGTGCCAGCAGCGCATCGACAGGGCTATTAGATGGCTACACCTTC. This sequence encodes CASSASTGLLDGYTF. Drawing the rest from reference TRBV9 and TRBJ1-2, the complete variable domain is DSGVTQTPKHLITATGQRVTLRCSPRSGDLSVYWYQQSLDQGLQFLIQYYNGEERAKGNILERFSAQQFPDLHSELNLSSLELGDSALYFCASSASTGLLDGYTFGSGTRLTVV.

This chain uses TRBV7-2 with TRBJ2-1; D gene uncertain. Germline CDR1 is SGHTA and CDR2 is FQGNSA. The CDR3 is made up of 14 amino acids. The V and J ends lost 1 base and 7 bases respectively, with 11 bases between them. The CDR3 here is CASSLGWRWNEQFF. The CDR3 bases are TGTGCCAGCAGCTTAGGCTGGCGGTGGAATGAGCAGTTCTTC.

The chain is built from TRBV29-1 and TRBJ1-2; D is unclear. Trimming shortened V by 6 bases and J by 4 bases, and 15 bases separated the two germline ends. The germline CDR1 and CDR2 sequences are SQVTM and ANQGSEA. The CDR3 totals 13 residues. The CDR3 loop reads CSVKEEGLYGYTF. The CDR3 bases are TGCAGCGTCAAAGAGGAGGGCCTCTATGGCTACACCTTC.

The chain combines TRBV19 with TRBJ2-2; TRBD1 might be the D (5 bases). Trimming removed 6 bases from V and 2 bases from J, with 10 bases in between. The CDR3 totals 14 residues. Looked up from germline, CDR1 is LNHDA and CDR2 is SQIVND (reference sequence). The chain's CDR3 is CASRSRVNTGELFF. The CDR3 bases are TGTGCCAGTAGGAGCAGGGTTAACACCGGGGAGCTGTTTTTT.